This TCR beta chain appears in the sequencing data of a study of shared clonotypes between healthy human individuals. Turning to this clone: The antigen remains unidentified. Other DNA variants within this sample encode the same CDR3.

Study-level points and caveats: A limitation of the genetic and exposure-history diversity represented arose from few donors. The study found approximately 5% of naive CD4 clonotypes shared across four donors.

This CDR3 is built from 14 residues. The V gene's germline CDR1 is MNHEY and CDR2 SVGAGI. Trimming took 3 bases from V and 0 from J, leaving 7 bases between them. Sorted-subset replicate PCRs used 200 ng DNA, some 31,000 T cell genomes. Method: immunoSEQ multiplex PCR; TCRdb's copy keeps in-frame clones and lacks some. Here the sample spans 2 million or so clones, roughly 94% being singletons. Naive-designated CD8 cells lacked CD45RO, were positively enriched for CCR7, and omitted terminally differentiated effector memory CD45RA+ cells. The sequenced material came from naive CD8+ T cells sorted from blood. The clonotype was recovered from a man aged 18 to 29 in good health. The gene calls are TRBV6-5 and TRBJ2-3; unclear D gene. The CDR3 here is CASSYVSSTDTQYF. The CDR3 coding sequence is TGTGCCAGCAGTTATGTAAGCAGCACAGATACGCAGTATTTT.